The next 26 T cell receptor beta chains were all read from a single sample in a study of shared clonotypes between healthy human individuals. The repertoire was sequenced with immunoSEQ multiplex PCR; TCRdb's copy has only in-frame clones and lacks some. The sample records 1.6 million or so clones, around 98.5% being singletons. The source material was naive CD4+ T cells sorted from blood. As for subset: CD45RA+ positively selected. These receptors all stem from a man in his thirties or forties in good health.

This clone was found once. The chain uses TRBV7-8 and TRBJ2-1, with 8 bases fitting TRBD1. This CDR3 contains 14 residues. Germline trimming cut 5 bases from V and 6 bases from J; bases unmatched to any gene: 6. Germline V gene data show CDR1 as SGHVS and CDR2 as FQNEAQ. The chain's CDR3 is CASSQGQVGNEQFF. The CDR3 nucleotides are TGTGCCAGCAGCCAGGGACAGGTTGGCAATGAGCAGTTCTTC.

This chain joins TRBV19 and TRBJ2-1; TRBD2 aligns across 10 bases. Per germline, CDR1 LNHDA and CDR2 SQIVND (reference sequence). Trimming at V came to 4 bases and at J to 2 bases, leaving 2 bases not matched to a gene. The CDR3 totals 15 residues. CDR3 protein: CASSKLAGTYNEQFF. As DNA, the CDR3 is TGTGCCAGTAGTAAACTAGCGGGGACCTACAATGAGCAGTTCTTC.

The CDR3 DNA reads as TGTGCCAGCAGTCTCCTCGGGGACAGGGTTTACGAGCAGTACTTC. It encodes CASSLLGDRVYEQYF. J is TRBJ2-7 and V is TRBV28, with TRBD1 matching over 9 bases. The CDR3 covers 15 residues. In germline, CDR1 is MDHEN, CDR2 SYDVKM. Losses at the gene ends were 5 bases for V and 4 bases for J; bases not matched to a gene: 9.

The CDR3, as DNA: TGCGCCAGCAGCTTGCTTTCGGATGAAAAACTGTTTTTT. The encoded protein is CASSLLSDEKLFF. The rearrangement uses TRBV5-1 and TRBJ1-4; D is unclear. The V end lost 1 base, the J end lost 6 bases, and 7 bases lay between the germline ends. CDR3 size: 13 residues. Germline loops: CDR1 SGHRS, CDR2 YFSETQ.

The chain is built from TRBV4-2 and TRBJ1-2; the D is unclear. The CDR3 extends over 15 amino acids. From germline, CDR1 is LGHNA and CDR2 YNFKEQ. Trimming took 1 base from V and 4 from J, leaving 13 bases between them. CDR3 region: CASSQVRVGGYGYTF. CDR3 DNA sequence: TGTGCCAGCAGCCAAGTTAGGGTAGGAGGCTATGGCTACACCTTC.

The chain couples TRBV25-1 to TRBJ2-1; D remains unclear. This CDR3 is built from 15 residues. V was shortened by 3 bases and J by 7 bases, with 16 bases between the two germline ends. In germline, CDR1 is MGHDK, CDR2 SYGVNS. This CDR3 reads CASSDLGTAVNEQFF. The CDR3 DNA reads TGTGCCAGCAGTGACCTTGGTACAGCTGTAAATGAGCAGTTCTTC.

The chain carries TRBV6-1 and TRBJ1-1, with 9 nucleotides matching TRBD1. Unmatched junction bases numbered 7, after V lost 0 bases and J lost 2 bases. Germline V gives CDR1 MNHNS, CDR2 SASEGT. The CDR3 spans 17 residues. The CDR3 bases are TGTGCCAGCAGTGAAGCGCGCCGGGGACAGGGTAACACTGAAGCTTTCTTT. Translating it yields CASSEARRGQGNTEAFF.

This CDR3 is CASSSQGRSEAFF. The CDR3, as DNA: TGTGCCAGTAGTAGCCAGGGACGGTCTGAAGCTTTCTTT. The rearrangement joins TRBV19 to TRBJ1-1, with D possibly TRBD1 on 5 matching bases. The germline V and J ends were trimmed by 4 bases and 6 bases, with 12 bases remaining between them. The CDR3 spans 13 residues. Germline CDR1 reads LNHDA; CDR2 reads SQIVND (reference sequence).

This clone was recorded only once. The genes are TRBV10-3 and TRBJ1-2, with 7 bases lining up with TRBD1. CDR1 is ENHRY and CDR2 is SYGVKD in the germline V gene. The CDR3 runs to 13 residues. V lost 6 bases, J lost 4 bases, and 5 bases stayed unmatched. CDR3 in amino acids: CAIRDRQGYGYTF. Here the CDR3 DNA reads TGTGCCATCAGGGATAGACAGGGCTATGGCTACACCTTC.

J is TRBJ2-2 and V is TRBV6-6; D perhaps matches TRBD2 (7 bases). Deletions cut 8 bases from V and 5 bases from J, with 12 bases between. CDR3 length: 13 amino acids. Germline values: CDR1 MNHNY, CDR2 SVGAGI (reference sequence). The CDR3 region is CASHREGTGELFF. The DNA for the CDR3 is TGTGCCAGCCACAGGGAGGGAACCGGGGAGCTGTTTTTT.

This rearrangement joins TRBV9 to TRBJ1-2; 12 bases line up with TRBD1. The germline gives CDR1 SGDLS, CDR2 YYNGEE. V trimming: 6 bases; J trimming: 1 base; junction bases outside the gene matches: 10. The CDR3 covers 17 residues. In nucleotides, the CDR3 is TGTGCCAGCACCCGGGGGACAGGGGGCGCGAATAACTATGGCTACACCTTC. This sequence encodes CASTRGTGGANNYGYTF. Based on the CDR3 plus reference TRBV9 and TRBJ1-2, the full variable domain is DSGVTQTPKHLITATGQRVTLRCSPRSGDLSVYWYQQSLDQGLQFLIQYYNGEERAKGNILERFSAQQFPDLHSELNLSSLELGDSALYFCASTRGTGGANNYGYTFGSGTRLTVV.

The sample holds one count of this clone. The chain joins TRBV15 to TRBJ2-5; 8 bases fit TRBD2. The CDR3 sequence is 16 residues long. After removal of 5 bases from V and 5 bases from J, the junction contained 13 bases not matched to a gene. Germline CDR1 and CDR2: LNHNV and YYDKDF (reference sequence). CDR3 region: CATSPPGGLERETQYF. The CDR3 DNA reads TGTGCCACCAGCCCCCCCGGGGGACTAGAGCGGGAGACCCAGTACTTC. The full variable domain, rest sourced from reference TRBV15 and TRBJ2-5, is DAMVIQNPRYQVTQFGKPVTLSCSQTLNHNVMYWYQQKSSQAPKLLFHYYDKDFNNEADTPDNFQSRRPNTSFCFLDIRSPGLGDTAMYLCATSPPGGLERETQYFGPGTRLLVL.

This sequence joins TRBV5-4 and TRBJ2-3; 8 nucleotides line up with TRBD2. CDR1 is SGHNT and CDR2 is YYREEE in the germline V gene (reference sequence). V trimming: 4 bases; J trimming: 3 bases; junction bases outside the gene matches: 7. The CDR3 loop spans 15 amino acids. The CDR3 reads CASSTGRAGTDTQYF. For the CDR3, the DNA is TGTGCCAGCAGCACCGGGAGGGCCGGGACAGATACGCAGTATTTT.

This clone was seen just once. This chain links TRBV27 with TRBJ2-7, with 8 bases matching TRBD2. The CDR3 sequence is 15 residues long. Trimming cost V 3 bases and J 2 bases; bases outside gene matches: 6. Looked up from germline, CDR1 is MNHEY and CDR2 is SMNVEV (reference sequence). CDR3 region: CASSFEVAGPYEQYF. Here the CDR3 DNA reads TGTGCCAGCAGTTTTGAAGTAGCGGGACCCTACGAGCAGTACTTC.

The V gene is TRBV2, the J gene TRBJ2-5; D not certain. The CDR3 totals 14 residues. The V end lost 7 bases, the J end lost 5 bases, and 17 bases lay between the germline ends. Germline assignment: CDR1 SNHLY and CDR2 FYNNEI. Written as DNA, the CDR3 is TGTGCCAGCATATCCCAGCAGGAATGGGAGACCCAGTACTTC. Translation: CASISQQEWETQYF.

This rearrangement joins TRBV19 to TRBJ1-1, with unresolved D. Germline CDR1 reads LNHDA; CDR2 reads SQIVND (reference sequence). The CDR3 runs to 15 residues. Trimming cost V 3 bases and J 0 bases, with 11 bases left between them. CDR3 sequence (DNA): TGTGCCAGTAGTATTACCGCAGGCGTGAACACTGAAGCTTTCTTT. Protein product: CASSITAGVNTEAFF.

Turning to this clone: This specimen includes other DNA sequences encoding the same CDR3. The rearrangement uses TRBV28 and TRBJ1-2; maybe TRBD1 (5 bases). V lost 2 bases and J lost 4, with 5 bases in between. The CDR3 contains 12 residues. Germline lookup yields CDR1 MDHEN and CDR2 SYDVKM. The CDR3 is CASSLGGYGYTF. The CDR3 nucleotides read TGTGCCAGCAGTTTAGGGGGCTATGGCTACACCTTC.

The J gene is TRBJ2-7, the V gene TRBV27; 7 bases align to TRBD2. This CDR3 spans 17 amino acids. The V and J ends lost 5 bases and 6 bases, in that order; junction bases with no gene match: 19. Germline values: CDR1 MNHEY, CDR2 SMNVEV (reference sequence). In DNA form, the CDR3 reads TGTGCCAGCAGTCCACGCGGAGCGGGAAGACTTATTCGCGAGCAGTACTTC. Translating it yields CASSPRGAGRLIREQYF.

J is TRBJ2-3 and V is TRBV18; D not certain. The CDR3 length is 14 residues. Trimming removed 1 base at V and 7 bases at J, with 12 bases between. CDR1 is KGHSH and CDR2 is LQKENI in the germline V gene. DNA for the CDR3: TGTGCCAGCTCACCACGGTCAGCAGAATATACGCAGTATTTT. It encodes CASSPRSAEYTQYF.

The CDR3 here is CASSIHPGQGGEQFF. The CDR3 region has the DNA TGTGCCAGCAGCATCCACCCTGGACAGGGCGGAGAGCAGTTCTTC. The V and J genes are TRBV11-3 and TRBJ2-1, with 8 bases that match TRBD1. The CDR3 is 15 residues long. The J segment lost 10 bases and the V segment lost 5 bases, leaving 13 bases of the junction unmatched. Germline-derived CDR1 and CDR2 are SGHNT and YENEEA.

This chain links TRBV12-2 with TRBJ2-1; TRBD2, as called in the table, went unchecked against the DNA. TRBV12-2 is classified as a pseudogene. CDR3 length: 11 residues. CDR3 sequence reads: CASMGRRVQFF. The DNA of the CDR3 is TGTGCAAGTATGGGCAGGAGGGTGCAGTTCTTC.

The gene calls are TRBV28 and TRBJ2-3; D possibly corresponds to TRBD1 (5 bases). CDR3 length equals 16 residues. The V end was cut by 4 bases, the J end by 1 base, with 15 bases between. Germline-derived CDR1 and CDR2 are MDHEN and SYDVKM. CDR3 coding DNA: TGTGCCAGCAGTTCCCCCCAGGGCTGGGGCACAGATACGCAGTATTTT. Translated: CASSSPQGWGTDTQYF.

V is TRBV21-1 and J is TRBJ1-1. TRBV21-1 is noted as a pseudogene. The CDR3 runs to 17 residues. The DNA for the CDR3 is TGTGCCAGCAGCAAATGTACCGAACCTTCCATGAACACTGAAGCTTTCTTT. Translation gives CASSKCTEPSMNTEAFF.

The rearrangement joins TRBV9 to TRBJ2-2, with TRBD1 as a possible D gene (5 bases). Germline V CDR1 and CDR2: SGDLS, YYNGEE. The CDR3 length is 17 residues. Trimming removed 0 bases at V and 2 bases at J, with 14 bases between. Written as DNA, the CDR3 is TGTGCCAGCAGCGTAGCTCCCCTTGACAGTAACACCGGGGAGCTGTTTTTT. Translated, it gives CASSVAPLDSNTGELFF.

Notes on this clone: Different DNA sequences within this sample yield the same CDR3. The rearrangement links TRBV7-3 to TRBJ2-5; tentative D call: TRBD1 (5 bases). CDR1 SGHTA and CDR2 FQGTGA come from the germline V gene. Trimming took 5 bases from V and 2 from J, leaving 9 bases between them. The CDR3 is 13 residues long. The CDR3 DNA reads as TGTGCCAGCAGCCGGAGACAGCAAGAGACCCAGTACTTC. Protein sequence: CASSRRQQETQYF.

This CDR3 reads CASSARDSETQYF. The DNA of the CDR3 is TGTGCCAGCTCGGCTAGGGATTCGGAGACCCAGTACTTC. The V and J genes are TRBV18 and TRBJ2-5; D gene unclear. The germline V gene has CDR1 KGHSH and CDR2 LQKENI. The CDR3 runs 13 residues. Trimming took 6 bases from V and 5 from J, leaving 13 bases between them.